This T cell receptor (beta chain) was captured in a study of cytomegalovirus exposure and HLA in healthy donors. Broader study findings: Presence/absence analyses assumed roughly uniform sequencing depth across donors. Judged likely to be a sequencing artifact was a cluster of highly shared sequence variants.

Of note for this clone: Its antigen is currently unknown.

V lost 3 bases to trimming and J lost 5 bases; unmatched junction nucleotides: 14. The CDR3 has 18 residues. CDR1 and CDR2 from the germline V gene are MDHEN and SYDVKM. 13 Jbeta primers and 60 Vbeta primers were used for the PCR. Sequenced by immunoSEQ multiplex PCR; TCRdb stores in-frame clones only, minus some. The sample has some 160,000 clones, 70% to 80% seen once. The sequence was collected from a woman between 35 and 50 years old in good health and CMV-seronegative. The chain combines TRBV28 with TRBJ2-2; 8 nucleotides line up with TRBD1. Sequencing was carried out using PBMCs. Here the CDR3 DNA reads TGTGCCAGCAGTTTTATACCTGGGCAGGGGGCAGGGACCGGGGAGCTGTTTTTT. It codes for CASSFIPGQGAGTGELFF.